This TCR beta chain appears in the sequencing data of a study of beta chain features in type 1 diabetes. This clone appeared once. Its antigen remains unidentified. cDNA synthesis used the whole RNA isolate, giving expressed TCRB sequences. The protocol was immunoSEQ multiplex PCR, while the TCRdb copy is restricted to in-frame clones and leaves out a portion. The sample shows about 53,000 clones, about 60% of them seen only once. Notes on the study in general: Type 1 diabetes patients had VDJ junctions that carried fewer insertions and more deletions. Shorter TCRB CDR3s, moderately but significantly so, were found in Type 1 diabetes patients in all four CD4+ subsets.

Germline assignment: CDR1 LGHNA and CDR2 YNFKEQ. The CDR3 runs 16 residues. Trimming removed 0 bases at V and 1 base at J, with 10 bases between. A heparinised blood draw that averaged roughly 110 mL was obtained once from each donor. The sequencing input was stem cell memory CD4+ T cells from blood. This chain joins TRBV4-2 and TRBJ1-3; the D is unclear. This TCR was sampled from a woman in her 30s with type 1 diabetes. CDR3 residues: CASSQDARTSGNTIYF. Here the CDR3 DNA reads TGTGCCAGCAGCCAAGATGCACGGACTTCTGGAAACACCATATATTTT.